The rows below give T cell receptor beta chains drawn from one sample of a study of T-cell memory formation after mild COVID-19. TCRdb redid the calling of the 5' RACE reads with MiXCR, one entry per CDR3 protein. The sample includes about 470,000 distinct CDR3 sequences, roughly 20% of them seen just once. The sequenced sample consisted of PBMCs or a T cell subset sorted from them (not recorded which). Receptors originate from an adult woman who had mild COVID-19 (a few samples of this study predate the infection). Cell type and time point are not known. Each CDR3 is given with its conserved first and last residue. A D gene is named only where the DNA matches it firmly. Not every row has a clone size; where given, it reads once, few, many or a size class.

>TRBV24-1|-|-|TRBJ2-5
CATSEFDSQETQYF
TGTGCCACCAGTGAGTTTGACAGCCAAGAGACCCAGTACTTC
>TRBV3-2|-|-|TRBJ2-3
CASSYPGLASDTQYF
TGTGCCAGCAGTTACCCGGGACTAGCGTCAGATACGCAGTATTTT
>TRBV5-1|-|-|TRBJ1-1
CASSLDRGGSTEAFF
TGCGCCAGCAGCTTGGACCGAGGGGGGAGCACTGAAGCTTTCTTT
>TRBV10-3|-|-|TRBJ1-5
CAIRGDISNQPQHF
TGTGCCATCAGGGGGGACATAAGCAATCAGCCCCAGCATTTT
>TRBV7-7|-|-|TRBJ2-7
CASSLGRGPSYEQYF
TGTGCCAGCAGCTTAGGCAGGGGACCTTCCTACGAGCAGTACTTC
>TRBV7-6|many|TRBD2|TRBJ2-6
CASSLTSGADSGANVLTF
TGTGCCAGCAGCTTGACTAGCGGGGCCGACTCTGGGGCCAACGTCCTGACTTTC
>TRBV29-1|few|TRBD1|TRBJ1-2
CSAWDRVYGYTF
TGCAGCGCCTGGGACAGGGTTTATGGCTACACCTTC
>TRBV6-1|-|-|TRBJ1-5
CASSFDRRAQPQHF
TGTGCCAGCAGCTTCGACAGAAGAGCCCAGCCCCAGCATTTT
>TRBV5-1|few|TRBD1|TRBJ1-3
CASSFSQGSSGNTIYF
TGCGCCAGCAGCTTTTCACAGGGGAGCTCTGGAAACACCATATATTTT
>TRBV2|few|TRBD1|TRBJ1-2
CASPGQGHNYGYTF
TGTGCCAGCCCAGGACAGGGACATAACTATGGCTACACCTTC
>TRBV12-3/TRBV12-4|few|-|TRBJ2-1
CASSPPRSGTINEQFF
TGTGCCAGCAGTCCCCCTCGGTCGGGGACCATCAATGAGCAGTTCTTC
>TRBV5-1|few|-|TRBJ1-1
CASSLEGPTDNTEAFF
TGCGCCAGCAGCTTGGAAGGTCCCACGGATAACACTGAAGCTTTCTTT
>TRBV5-1|many|TRBD2|TRBJ2-3
CASSSLGGGPDTQYF
TGCGCCAGCAGCTCCCTCGGCGGGGGACCAGATACGCAGTATTTT
>TRBV5-5|-|TRBD1|TRBJ2-7
CASSLGGRGLGEQYF
TGTGCCAGCAGCTTGGGGGGCAGGGGGCTGGGCGAGCAGTACTTC
>TRBV20-1|many|-|TRBJ1-2
CTSDLTKGYTF
TGCACCTCCGATCTTACTAAGGGCTACACCTTC
>TRBV11-3|few|-|TRBJ2-2
CASSLDGWGHPNTGELFF
TGTGCCAGCAGCTTAGATGGGTGGGGACACCCGAACACCGGGGAGCTGTTTTTT
>TRBV6-5|-|TRBD2|TRBJ2-1
CASSYGLAGGSFF
TGTGCCAGCAGTTACGGCCTAGCGGGAGGGTCGTTCTTC